These 2 T cell receptor beta chains came from one sample sequenced in a study of human T cells and chemical hapten exposure. Indicated time point: patch test 1, 2 weeks after DPC sensitization. The treatment: therapeutic diphenylcyclopropenone sensitization with weekly scalp DPC. TCRdb processed the RACE reads anew with MiXCR; each CDR3 protein has one entry. This table has 380,000 or so distinct CDR3 sequences, more than 4.5% appearing once. Sequenced material: whole blood, taken in connection with sensitization to the hapten diphenylcyclopropenone (DPC). All receptors come from a woman aged 45-60 years with alopecia areata. Some clones in this sample may be carry-over from other donors' samples.

The chain employs TRBV20-1 and TRBJ2-3; possible D gene TRBD2, 6 bases. The CDR3 is 14 amino acids. In germline, CDR1 is DFQATT, CDR2 SNEGSKA (reference sequence). V lost 0 bases and J 3 bases, leaving 10 bases between the germline ends. The DNA for the CDR3 is TGCAGTGCTAGAGATGGCGGGAAAACAGATACGCAGTATTTT. It encodes CSARDGGKTDTQYF.

This chain joins TRBV5-6 and TRBJ1-5; no clear D gene. V was pared by 0 bases and J by 6 bases, with 10 bases between. The CDR3 is made up of 14 amino acids. CDR1 is SGHDT and CDR2 is YYEEEE in the germline V gene. The CDR3: CASSLGDWGQPQHF. The CDR3, as DNA: TGTGCCAGCAGCTTGGGGGATTGGGGTCAGCCCCAGCATTTT. The full variable domain, with the rest looked up from reference TRBV5-6 and TRBJ1-5, is DAGVTQSPTHLIKTRGQQVTLRCSPKSGHDTVSWYQQALGQGPQFIFQYYEEEERQRGNFPDRFSGHQFPNYSSELNVNALLLGDSALYLCASSLGDWGQPQHFGDGTRLSIL.